Presented here are 29 T cell receptor beta chains from one specimen sequenced in a study of CD8 T cells in Susac syndrome. The RNA, about 0.45 to 1 ug, was put through reverse transcription using random hexamers. Each CDR3 protein is one row after TCRdb ran MiXCR on the immunoSEQ multiplex PCR reads. The table lists about 29,000 distinct CDR3 sequences, 90% to 95% of them singletons. Sequencing was done on a sample of CD8+ T cells from PBMCs. Receptors originate from a human donor in good health.

The V and J genes are TRBV9 and TRBJ1-1; possible D gene TRBD1, 6 bases. The length of the CDR3 is 17 residues. V was trimmed by 4 bases and J by 1 base, leaving 20 bases between them. Germline V gene data show CDR1 as SGDLS and CDR2 as YYNGEE. The CDR3 loop reads CASSLGEGVLENTEAFF. CDR3 in DNA: TGTGCCAGCAGCCTCGGGGAGGGGGTCTTGGAGAACACTGAAGCTTTCTTT.

The chain carries TRBV12-5 and TRBJ2-5; D may be TRBD1 (6 bases). Germline V gene data show CDR1 as LGHNT and CDR2 as FRNRAP. CDR3 length: 15 amino acids. V was cut by 4 bases and J by 4 bases, with 16 bases left in between. The CDR3 nucleotides are TGTGCTAGTGGTTCGGACAGCCCTGAGGGAGAGACCCAGTACTTC. Its translation: CASGSDSPEGETQYF.

This chain connects TRBV11-2 to TRBJ2-7, with D possibly called TRBD1 or TRBD2 (5 bases each). The CDR3 extends over 14 amino acids. Germline CDR1 is SGHAT and CDR2 is FQNNGV. Trimming stripped 5 bases from V and 3 bases from J, with 14 bases between. CDR3 loop: CASSLGEGDYEQYF. The DNA for the CDR3 is TGTGCCAGCAGCCTCGGGGAAGGGGACTACGAGCAGTACTTC.

The chain carries TRBV5-4 and TRBJ1-1; D is perhaps TRBD1 (5 bases). The germline V and J ends were trimmed by 1 base and 5 bases, with 6 bases remaining between them. The CDR3 runs 12 residues. CDR1 and CDR2 from the germline V gene are SGHNT and YYREEE (reference sequence). Here the CDR3 reads CASSLQGTEAFF. The CDR3 region has the DNA TGTGCCAGCAGCTTGCAGGGAACTGAAGCTTTCTTT.

The chain couples TRBV5-1 to TRBJ2-5; 8 nucleotides line up with TRBD1. The CDR3 length is 17 residues. Germline V lookup: CDR1 SGHRS, CDR2 YFSETQ. Trimming took 0 bases from V and 0 from J; bases not matched to a gene: 7. The CDR3 DNA follows: TGCGCCAGCAGCTTGGCCAAGACAGGGGACTACCAAGAGACCCAGTACTTC. Protein product: CASSLAKTGDYQETQYF. The full variable domain, its missing parts supplied by reference TRBV5-1 and TRBJ2-5, is KAGVTQTPRYLIKTRGQQVTLSCSPISGHRSVSWYQQTPGQGLQFLFEYFSETQRNKGNFPGRFSGRQFSNSRSEMNVSTLELGDSALYLCASSLAKTGDYQETQYFGPGTRLLVL.

This CDR3 reads CSVVGQGYTQYF. The CDR3 nucleotides are TGCAGCGTGGTGGGACAGGGGTATACGCAGTATTTT. The chain joins TRBV29-1 to TRBJ2-3, with TRBD1 identical over 10 bases. Germline trimming cut 6 bases from V and 7 bases from J; bases unmatched to any gene: 4. The CDR3 runs 12 residues. The V gene's germline CDR1 is SQVTM and CDR2 ANQGSEA.

This clonotype occurred once. CDR3 in amino acids: CASSTIGPGNYETTSYNSPLHF. The CDR3 nucleotides read TGTGCCAGCAGCACGATCGGGCCAGGGAATTATGAAACGACGTCATATAATTCACCCCTCCACTTT. The gene calls are TRBV9 and TRBJ1-6; weak D call: TRBD1 (5 bases). Germline assignment: CDR1 SGDLS and CDR2 YYNGEE. The CDR3 totals 22 residues. Trimming shortened V by 4 bases and J by 4 bases, and 33 bases separated the two germline ends.

The chain links TRBV6-6 to TRBJ1-2; possibly TRBD1 for D (5 bases). Deletions cut 0 bases from V and 3 bases from J, with 11 bases between. Per the germline V gene, CDR1 is MNHNY and CDR2 is SVGAGI (reference sequence). This CDR3 comprises 15 residues. In DNA form, the CDR3 reads TGTGCCAGCAGTTACTCGATTGGGGCCGACTATGGCTACACCTTC. Translation: CASSYSIGADYGYTF.

This sequence joins TRBV12-3 or TRBV12-4 and TRBJ2-1, with D perhaps assigned TRBD1 or TRBD2 (5 bases each). V gave up 7 bases and J gave up 7 bases, with 14 bases separating them. The CDR3 runs 13 residues. The CDR3 loop is CASMGTAGNEQFF. CDR3 in DNA: TGTGCCAGCATGGGGACGGCTGGAAATGAGCAGTTCTTC.

The gene calls are TRBV29-1 and TRBJ1-2; D possibly corresponds to TRBD1 (6 bases). Trimming removed 3 bases from V and 8 bases from J, with 13 bases in between. Germline values: CDR1 SQVTM, CDR2 ANQGSEA. The CDR3 is 12 residues long. CDR3 region: CSVEGRDTGYTF. The CDR3, as DNA: TGCAGCGTTGAGGGCCGGGACACGGGCTACACCTTC.

Only one count was recorded for this clonotype. V is TRBV7-2 and J is TRBJ2-5, with TRBD1 matching over 8 bases. The CDR3 contains 16 residues. The germline V gene encodes CDR1 SGHTA and CDR2 FQGNSA. V lost 4 bases and J lost 1; bases outside the gene matches: 8. CDR3 residues: CASSSRDRLFQETQYF. The CDR3 nucleotides read TGTGCCAGCAGCTCCCGGGACAGGCTGTTCCAAGAGACCCAGTACTTC.

V and J are TRBV27 and TRBJ2-1; D tentatively fits TRBD1 or TRBD2 (5 bases each). Germline V lookup: CDR1 MNHEY, CDR2 SMNVEV (reference sequence). There are 16 residues in the CDR3. Trimming shortened V by 5 bases and J by 7 bases, and 21 bases separated the two germline ends. Here the CDR3 reads CASSLSSGTIMNEQFF. DNA of the CDR3: TGTGCCAGCAGTCTGTCCTCCGGGACGATTATGAATGAGCAGTTCTTC.

This chain joins TRBV20-1 and TRBJ1-1; no clear D. The CDR3 loop spans 16 amino acids. V was shortened by 3 bases and J by 5 bases, with 22 bases between the two germline ends. The germline CDR1 and CDR2 sequences are DFQATT and SNEGSKA (reference sequence). The CDR3 sequence: CSASEHAGLDSTEAFF. The DNA of the CDR3 is TGCAGTGCTAGCGAACACGCCGGTCTAGACTCTACTGAAGCTTTCTTT.

The V and J genes are TRBV6-6 and TRBJ2-7, with 7 bases lining up with TRBD1. V gave up 4 bases and J gave up 4 bases; unmatched junction bases: 7. Germline CDR1 is MNHNY and CDR2 is SVGAGI (reference sequence). The CDR3 is 14 amino acids. CDR3 protein: CASSSASRGYEQYF. The CDR3, as DNA: TGTGCCAGCAGTTCCGCATCCAGGGGGTACGAGCAGTACTTC.

The rearrangement joins TRBV3-1 to TRBJ2-1; 7 positions match TRBD1. The germline V gene has CDR1 LGHDT and CDR2 YNNKEL (reference sequence). The CDR3 totals 15 residues. Trimming took 0 bases from V and 5 from J; bases not matched to a gene: 4. This CDR3 is CASSQDRGNNNEQFF. CDR3 DNA sequence: TGTGCCAGCAGCCAAGACAGGGGGAATAACAATGAGCAGTTCTTC.

The chain uses TRBV3-1 and TRBJ2-1; D possibly corresponds to TRBD2 (5 bases). V lost 4 bases and J 8 bases, leaving 18 bases between the germline ends. The germline V gene encodes CDR1 LGHDT and CDR2 YNNKEL (reference sequence). The CDR3 totals 15 residues. The CDR3 here is CASSPPGLSGYEQFF. CDR3 sequence (DNA): TGTGCCAGCAGCCCCCCTGGACTCTCGGGGTATGAGCAGTTCTTC.

The rearrangement uses TRBV7-9 and TRBJ2-3, with D hard to call. V was trimmed by 4 bases and J by 2 bases, leaving 16 bases between them. The germline gives CDR1 SEHNR, CDR2 FQNEAQ (reference sequence). The CDR3 has 16 amino acids. CDR3 in DNA: TGTGCCAGCAGCTCCTCGACGCATCTGATCACAGATACGCAGTATTTT. Its translation: CASSSSTHLITDTQYF.

The V and J genes are TRBV27 and TRBJ2-3, with D possibly matching TRBD2 (5 bases). Trimming took off 2 bases at V and 6 bases at J, with 15 bases between the two ends. Per germline, CDR1 MNHEY and CDR2 SMNVEV (reference sequence). This CDR3 is 15 amino acids long. The chain's CDR3 is CASSLGGRSGDTQYF. In nucleotides, the CDR3 is TGTGCCAGCAGTTTAGGAGGCCGCTCCGGTGATACGCAGTATTTT.

The CDR3 DNA follows: TGTGCCAGCAGATCCAACCCGTTGGGAAACACCATATATTTT. Protein product: CASRSNPLGNTIYF. The chain joins TRBV27 to TRBJ1-3; D gene unclear. With 6 bases removed from V and 4 bases from J, the gap between germline ends came to 13 bases. Germline CDR1 MNHEY, CDR2 SMNVEV (reference sequence). The CDR3 runs 14 residues.

The J gene is TRBJ2-7, the V gene TRBV10-2, with 8 bases lining up with TRBD1. Germline CDR1 and CDR2: WSHSY and SAAADI. V was pared by 8 bases and J by 3 bases, with 12 bases of the junction left unmatched. This CDR3 is 15 amino acids long. The CDR3 nucleotides read TGCGCCAGCTCCTGGACAGGGCAGAGGGACTACGAGCAGTACTTC. Its translation is CASSWTGQRDYEQYF.

A note on this clonotype: Mismatch with germline at one junction end may stem from a read error. The chain recombines TRBV2 with TRBJ2-7; a possible D gene is TRBD1 (5 bases). From germline, CDR1 is SNHLY and CDR2 FYNNEI. This CDR3 has 10 amino acids. DNA for the CDR3: TGTGCCAGCAGGGGAAGACAGATCCACTTC. It yields the protein CASRGRQIHF.

This sequence joins TRBV27 and TRBJ2-1; D may correspond to TRBD1 or TRBD2 (5 bases each). CDR1 and CDR2 (germline): MNHEY, SMNVEV (reference sequence). Trimming removed 11 bases at V and 0 bases at J, with 11 bases between. The length of the CDR3 is 13 residues. The CDR3 sequence is CAAGTDSYNEQFF. The CDR3 DNA sequence: TGTGCCGCCGGGACGGACTCCTACAATGAGCAGTTCTTC.

This clonotype has a single count. In DNA form, the CDR3 reads TGTGCTAGTGGATGGGACAGGGATGGCTACACCTTC. This translates into CASGWDRDGYTF. The chain couples TRBV12-5 to TRBJ1-2, with 9 positions matching TRBD1. V dropped 6 bases and J dropped 6; count of bases not matched to a gene: 2. CDR1 LGHNT and CDR2 FRNRAP come from the germline V gene. The CDR3 length is 12 residues.

V usage is TRBV27 and J usage is TRBJ1-1; no firm D call. The CDR3 is 14 residues long. CDR1 MNHEY and CDR2 SMNVEV come from the germline V gene (reference sequence). Trimming removed 7 bases from V and 2 bases from J, with 14 bases in between. The CDR3 loop is CASTTGGFNTEAFF. The CDR3 DNA is TGTGCCAGCACCACCGGAGGGTTCAACACTGAAGCTTTCTTT.

The gene calls are TRBV6-5 and TRBJ1-2, with 7 bases fitting TRBD1. The CDR3 is 15 residues long. Per the germline V gene, CDR1 is MNHEY and CDR2 is SVGAGI. Trimming removed 0 bases from V and 6 bases from J; junction bases left unmatched: 7. The CDR3 DNA reads as TGTGCCAGCAGTTACTCGGTAGGGGGCTTCGATGGCTACACCTTC. Its translation: CASSYSVGGFDGYTF.

This chain joins TRBV7-8 and TRBJ2-1; possible D gene TRBD1, 6 bases. Trimming removed 0 bases at V and 4 bases at J, with 16 bases between. The CDR3 has 17 residues. Per germline, CDR1 SGHVS and CDR2 FQNEAQ. CDR3 DNA sequence: TGTGCCAGCAGCTTAGCCCCGACAGGATGGTCTTACAATGAGCAGTTCTTC. Its protein product is CASSLAPTGWSYNEQFF.

A single count supports this clonotype. The chain links TRBV27 to TRBJ1-2; TRBD1 matches at 7 bases. The CDR3 runs 13 residues. With V trimmed by 0 bases and J by 7 bases, 2 bases remained unmatched. Germline CDR1 reads MNHEY; CDR2 reads SMNVEV (reference sequence). CDR3 amino acids: CASSLSTGFGYTF. Here the CDR3 DNA reads TGTGCCAGCAGTTTATCGACAGGGTTTGGCTACACCTTC.

This clonotype was seen just once. This rearrangement joins TRBV12-3 or TRBV12-4 to TRBJ1-2; D is possibly TRBD1 (5 bases). Trimming pared 4 bases from V and 4 bases from J, leaving 7 bases between. The CDR3 loop spans 12 amino acids. The DNA for the CDR3 is TGTGCCAGCAGTTCCGGGGCCTATGGCTACACCTTC. Its translation: CASSSGAYGYTF.

This chain connects TRBV5-1 to TRBJ1-1; maybe TRBD1 (5 bases). V gave up 2 bases and J gave up 7 bases, with 15 bases separating them. The CDR3 has 14 residues. Germline CDR1 reads SGHRS; CDR2 reads YFSETQ. The CDR3 loop reads CASSFLGGDVEAFF. The CDR3 DNA is TGCGCCAGCAGCTTCCTGGGCGGGGACGTTGAAGCTTTCTTT.